Listed here is a single T cell receptor (beta chain). The table lists this clone with a count of one. Its antigen has not been determined. Per-base quality was not reported, and no clone a single base away is much larger than it. TCRbeta CDR3 regions were amplified from genomic DNA by means of the immunoSEQ Assay, a bias-controlled multiplex PCR. The study's processing was this. Nucleated cell counts per sample were estimated from amplification of reference gene primers within the assay. To quantify the absolute abundance of each unique TCRbeta CDR3 rearrangement, sequence reads were collapsed and filtered. For each sample, productive Simpson clonality was calculated as the square root of Simpson's diversity index across productive rearrangements. Imported from immuneACCESS, the table was reduced by TCRdb to in-frame sequences with V and J called. These copies leave out some clones; in studies compared against another copy, an unresolved V gene accounts for under half, and the cause of the remainder is not known. The V and J calls and clone size come from that table; D and trimming were worked out from the DNA. This sample lists 90,000 to 120,000 clones; 84% were detected once. The ten largest clonotypes hold roughly 4.6% of the sample.

Collaborating institutions collected whole blood in K2EDTA tubes following their own protocols. For TCRbeta analysis, collaborators shipped samples as frozen whole blood, isolated PBMCs, or DNA extracted from either of those sample types. The sample comes from a study of blood T cell repertoires in COVID-19 (dated by TCRdb to 2020 to 2021). Broadly, across the study: Samples from collaborators originated in the United States, Italy and Spain and spanned both the acute and convalescent phases of COVID-19. The repertoires were released in a freely available public database meant as a resource for research on the immune response to SARS-CoV-2. The prospective study material was composed of cDNA or gDNA derived from T cells, B-cell-depleted T cells, or PBMCs. Where available, HLA class I and class II types were obtained from metadata supplied by the sample provider rather than from assay-based typing. The sample metadata nearly always contained a de-identified subject ID, COVID-19 status, age in years and sex. Samples came from the ongoing ImmuneRACE study (first 160 participants) plus 1,254 subjects from 6 global collaborators. Deeply sampled blood TCRbeta repertoires from subjects exposed to, actively infected with, or recovered from COVID-19 were included in the dataset.

General findings and caveats noted by the study authors: The amount of clinical and demographic metadata varied by source and participant and was provided uncurated.

Sequences GTSNPN (CDR1) and SVGIG (CDR2) are obtained from the germline V gene (reference sequence). The CDR3 spans 14 residues, from the cysteine through the phenylalanine. The kept DNA is CDR3 alone, 42 bases in frame from the first base. After removal of 2 bases from V and 8 bases from J, the junction retains 10 bases not matched to a gene. Sequenced: peripheral blood. The chain links TRBV30 with TRBJ1-2, with 8 bases matching TRBD1. The TCR was taken from a human donor in a cohort sampled during active COVID-19. The CDR3 region: CAWSIPPRGQGYTF. The sequenced DNA is TGTGCCTGGAGTATACCCCCCAGGGGGCAAGGCTACACCTTC. With the portions outside the CDR3 filled from the reference TRBV30 and TRBJ1-2 genes, the complete variable region becomes SQTIHQWPATLVQPVGSPLSLECTVEGTSNPNLYWYRQAAGRGLQLLFYSVGIGQISSEVPQNLSASRPQDRQFILSSKKLLLSDSGFYLCAWSIPPRGQGYTFGSGTRLTVV.